This paragraph reports one TCR beta chain. What it recognizes is unknown. Unseparated into fractions, whole blood served as the source from which total RNA was extracted. These data originate in a study of human T cells and chemical hapten exposure. Study results and limitations: Once DPC sensitization occurred, TCRs above 1 in 1000 frequency showed no change.

V was trimmed by 1 base and J by 8 bases, leaving 12 bases between them. The CDR3 has 14 residues. Unique molecular identifiers were attached to individual cDNA molecules within the library. Original processing methods: Per-sample TCR counts ranged from 23,224 to 690,600, median around 96,000. TCRdb reprocessed the 5' RACE reads via MiXCR and lists one record per CDR3 protein. It is TCRdb's table, rather than the study itself, that gives the V and J calls and clone size. Of 65,000 to 95,000 distinct CDR3 sequences in the sample, 7.7% were seen once. This clonotype originated in a male donor in good health. The chain recombines TRBV12-3 or TRBV12-4 with TRBJ2-4, with D maybe TRBD2 (6 bases). CDR3 protein: CASSLVSGDHIQYF. DNA of the CDR3: TGTGCCAGCAGTTTAGTCTCGGGGGACCACATTCAGTACTTC.